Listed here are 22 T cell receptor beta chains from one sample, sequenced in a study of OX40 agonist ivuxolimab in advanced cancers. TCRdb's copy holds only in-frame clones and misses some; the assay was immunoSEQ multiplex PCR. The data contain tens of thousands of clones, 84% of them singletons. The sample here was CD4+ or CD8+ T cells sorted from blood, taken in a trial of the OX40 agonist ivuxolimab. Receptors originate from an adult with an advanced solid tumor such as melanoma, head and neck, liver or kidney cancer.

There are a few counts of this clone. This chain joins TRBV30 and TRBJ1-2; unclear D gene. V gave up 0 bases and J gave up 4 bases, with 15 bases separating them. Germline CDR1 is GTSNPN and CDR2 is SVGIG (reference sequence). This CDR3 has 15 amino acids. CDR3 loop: CAWSVRRGSGYGYTF. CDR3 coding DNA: TGTGCCTGGAGTGTACGACGGGGAAGCGGCTATGGCTACACCTTC.

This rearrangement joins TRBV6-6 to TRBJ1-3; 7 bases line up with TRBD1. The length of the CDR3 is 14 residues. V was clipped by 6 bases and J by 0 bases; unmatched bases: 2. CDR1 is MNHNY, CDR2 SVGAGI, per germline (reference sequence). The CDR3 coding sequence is TGTGCCAGCAGGGGGGACAGCTCTGGAAACACCATATATTTT. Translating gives CASRGDSSGNTIYF.

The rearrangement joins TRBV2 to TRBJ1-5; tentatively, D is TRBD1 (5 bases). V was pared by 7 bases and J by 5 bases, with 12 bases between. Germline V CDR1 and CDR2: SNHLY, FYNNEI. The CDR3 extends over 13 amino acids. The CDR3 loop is CASKGQGHQPQHF. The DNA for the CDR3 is TGTGCCAGCAAGGGGCAGGGACATCAGCCCCAGCATTTT.

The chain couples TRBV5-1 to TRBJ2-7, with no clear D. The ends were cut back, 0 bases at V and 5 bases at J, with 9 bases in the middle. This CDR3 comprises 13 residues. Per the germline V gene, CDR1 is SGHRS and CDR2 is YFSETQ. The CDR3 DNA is TGCGCCAGCAGCTTGGGGGAATTCCACGAGCAGTACTTC. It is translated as CASSLGEFHEQYF.

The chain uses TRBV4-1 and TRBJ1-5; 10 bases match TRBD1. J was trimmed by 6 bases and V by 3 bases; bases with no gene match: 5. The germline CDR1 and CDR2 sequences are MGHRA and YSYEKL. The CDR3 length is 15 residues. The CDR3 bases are TGCGCCAGCAGCCACGCAGACAGGGGGCTTCAGCCCCAGCATTTT. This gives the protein CASSHADRGLQPQHF.

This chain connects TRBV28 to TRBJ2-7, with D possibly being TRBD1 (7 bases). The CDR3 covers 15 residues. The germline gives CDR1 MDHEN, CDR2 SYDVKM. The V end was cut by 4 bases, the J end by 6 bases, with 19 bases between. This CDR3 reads CASSSATGRFGEQYF. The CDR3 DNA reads TGTGCCAGCAGTTCTGCGACAGGGAGGTTTGGCGAGCAGTACTTC.

The CDR3 loop reads CASSELRSRGTEAFF. DNA for the CDR3: TGTGCCAGCAGTGAATTAAGGTCAAGAGGGACTGAAGCTTTCTTT. The V gene is TRBV2, the J gene TRBJ1-1; no reliable D call. The CDR3 runs 15 residues. Deletions cut 2 bases from V and 5 bases from J, with 15 bases between. Germline V CDR1 and CDR2: SNHLY, FYNNEI.

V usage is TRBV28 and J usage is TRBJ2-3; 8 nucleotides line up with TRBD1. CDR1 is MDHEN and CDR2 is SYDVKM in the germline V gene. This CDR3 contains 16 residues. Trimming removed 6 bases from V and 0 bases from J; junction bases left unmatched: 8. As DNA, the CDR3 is TGTGCCAGCAGCCTTACAGGGGGATGGAGCACAGATACGCAGTATTTT. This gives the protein CASSLTGGWSTDTQYF.

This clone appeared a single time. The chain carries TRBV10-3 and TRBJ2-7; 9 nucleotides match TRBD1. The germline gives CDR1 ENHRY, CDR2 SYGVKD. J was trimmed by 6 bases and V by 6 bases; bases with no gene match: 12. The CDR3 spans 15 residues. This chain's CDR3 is CAIRATGGAYGEQYF. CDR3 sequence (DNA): TGTGCCATCAGGGCTACAGGGGGCGCTTATGGCGAGCAGTACTTC.

CDR3 DNA: TGTGCCAGCAGTGACTACAGGGGATCCGGGGAGCTGTTTTTT. This sequence encodes CASSDYRGSGELFF. This sequence joins TRBV6-4 and TRBJ2-2; TRBD1 matches at 7 bases. Germline-derived CDR1 and CDR2 are MRHNA and SNTAGT. The CDR3 runs 14 residues. V shed 1 base, J shed 6 bases, and the junction held 2 bases outside the gene matches.

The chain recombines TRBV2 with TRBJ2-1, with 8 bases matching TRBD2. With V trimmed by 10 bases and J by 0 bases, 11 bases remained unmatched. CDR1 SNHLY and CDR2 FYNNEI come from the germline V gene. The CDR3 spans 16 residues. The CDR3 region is CAIKKLAESSYNEQFF. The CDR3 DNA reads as TGTGCCATCAAGAAACTAGCGGAAAGCTCCTACAATGAGCAGTTCTTC.

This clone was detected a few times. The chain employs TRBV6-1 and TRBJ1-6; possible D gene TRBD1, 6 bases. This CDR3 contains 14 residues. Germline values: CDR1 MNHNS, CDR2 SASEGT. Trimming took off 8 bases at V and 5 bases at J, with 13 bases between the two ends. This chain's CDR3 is CASPEGENNSPLHF. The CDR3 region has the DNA TGTGCCAGCCCCGAGGGGGAGAATAATTCACCCCTCCACTTT.

This CDR3 is CAWSVQEGATGYTF. Here the CDR3 DNA reads TGTGCCTGGAGTGTACAGGAGGGCGCGACAGGCTACACCTTC. This chain uses TRBV30 with TRBJ1-2, with a tentative D call TRBD1 (5 bases). From germline, CDR1 is GTSNPN and CDR2 SVGIG (reference sequence). V was cut by 0 bases and J by 8 bases, with 16 bases left in between. The CDR3 spans 14 residues.

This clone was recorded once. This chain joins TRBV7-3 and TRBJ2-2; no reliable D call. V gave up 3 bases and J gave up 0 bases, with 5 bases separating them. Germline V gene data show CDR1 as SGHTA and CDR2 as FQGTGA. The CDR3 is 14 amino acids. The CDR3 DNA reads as TGTGCCAGCAGCTTCCAATCGAACACCGGGGAGCTGTTTTTT. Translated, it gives CASSFQSNTGELFF.

The CDR3 nucleotides read TGCGCCAGCAGACTACCGACTAGCGGTTACAATGAGCAGTTCTTC. Protein sequence: CASRLPTSGYNEQFF. This chain joins TRBV5-1 and TRBJ2-1, with TRBD2 matching 9 bases. The ends lost 5 bases at V and 4 bases at J; junction bases unmatched: 7. The CDR3 has 15 residues. Germline V gene data show CDR1 as SGHRS and CDR2 as YFSETQ.

The CDR3 loop is CASGPAGTDTQYF. The CDR3 nucleotides read TGTGCTAGTGGTCCCGCGGGCACAGATACGCAGTATTTT. The chain uses TRBV12-5 and TRBJ2-3; D unresolved. From germline, CDR1 is LGHNT and CDR2 FRNRAP. V lost 5 bases and J lost 1, with 7 bases in between. The CDR3 runs 13 residues. The full variable domain, rest sourced from reference TRBV12-5 and TRBJ2-3, is DARVTQTPRHKVTEMGQEVTMRCQPILGHNTVFWYRQTMMQGLELLAYFRNRAPLDDSGMPKDRFSAEMPDATLATLKIQPSEPRDSAVYFCASGPAGTDTQYFGPGTRLTVL.

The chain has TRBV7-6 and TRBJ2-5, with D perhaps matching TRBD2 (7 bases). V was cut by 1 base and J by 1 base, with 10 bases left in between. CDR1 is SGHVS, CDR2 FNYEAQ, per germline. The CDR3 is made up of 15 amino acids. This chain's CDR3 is CASSLGRGAQETQYF. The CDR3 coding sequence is TGTGCCAGCAGCTTAGGACGGGGGGCCCAAGAGACCCAGTACTTC.

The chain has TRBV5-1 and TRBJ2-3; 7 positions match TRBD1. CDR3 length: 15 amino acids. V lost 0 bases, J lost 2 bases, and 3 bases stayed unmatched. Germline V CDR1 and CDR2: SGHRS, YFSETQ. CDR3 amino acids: CASSLGGQITDTQYF. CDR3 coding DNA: TGCGCCAGCAGCTTGGGGGGACAGATCACAGATACGCAGTATTTT. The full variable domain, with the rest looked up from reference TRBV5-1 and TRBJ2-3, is KAGVTQTPRYLIKTRGQQVTLSCSPISGHRSVSWYQQTPGQGLQFLFEYFSETQRNKGNFPGRFSGRQFSNSRSEMNVSTLELGDSALYLCASSLGGQITDTQYFGPGTRLTVL.

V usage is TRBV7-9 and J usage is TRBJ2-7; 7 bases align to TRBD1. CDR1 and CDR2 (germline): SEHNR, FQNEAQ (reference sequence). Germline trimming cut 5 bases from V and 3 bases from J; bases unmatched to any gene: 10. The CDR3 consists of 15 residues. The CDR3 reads CASSPRGQRNYEQYF. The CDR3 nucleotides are TGTGCCAGCAGCCCCAGGGGACAGAGAAACTACGAGCAGTACTTC.

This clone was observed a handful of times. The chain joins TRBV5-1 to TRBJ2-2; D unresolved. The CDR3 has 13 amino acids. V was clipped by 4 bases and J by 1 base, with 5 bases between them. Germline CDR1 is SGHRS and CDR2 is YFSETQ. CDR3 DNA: TGCGCCAGCAGCCCGGGGAACACCGGGGAGCTGTTTTTT. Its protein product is CASSPGNTGELFF.

The CDR3 here is CASSPGPEGWEKLFF. CDR3 coding DNA: TGTGCCAGCAGCCCTGGGCCAGAAGGCTGGGAAAAACTGTTTTTT. The chain links TRBV2 to TRBJ1-4; D gene unclear. The germline CDR1 and CDR2 sequences are SNHLY and FYNNEI. This CDR3 has 15 amino acids. V lost 6 bases, J lost 8 bases, and 19 bases lay in between. Filled out from reference TRBV2 and TRBJ1-4, the complete variable domain reads EPEVTQTPSHQVTQMGQEVILRCVPISNHLYFYWYRQILGQKVEFLVSFYNNEISEKSEIFDDQFSVERPDGSNFTLKIRSTKLEDSAMYFCASSPGPEGWEKLFFGSGTQLSVL.

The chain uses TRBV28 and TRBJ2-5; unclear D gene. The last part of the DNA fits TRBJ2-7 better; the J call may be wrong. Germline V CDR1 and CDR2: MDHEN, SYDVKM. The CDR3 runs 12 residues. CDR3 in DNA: TGTGCCAGCAGCCCAAGGGTACCCGAGCAGTACTTC. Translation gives CASSPRVPEQYF.